The 27 T cell receptor beta chains below were found in one sample sequenced in a study of monozygotic twins with inflammatory bowel disease. TCRdb re-called the 5' RACE reads and catalogs CDR3 proteins one per entry, DNA excluded. Its table records approximately 150,000 distinct CDR3 sequences. Material for sequencing was blood. The receptors shown here come from a human donor with ulcerative colitis or Crohn's disease, or a healthy co-twin of an affected twin (not recorded which).

This chain joins TRBV20-1 and TRBJ2-5; TCRdb's assignment of TRBD1 cannot be checked, as there is no DNA. This CDR3 comprises 13 residues. Germline-derived CDR1 and CDR2 are DFQATT and SNEGSKA (reference sequence). The CDR3 loop reads CSAREVGGGTQYF.

CDR3 residues: CAWSPQLNSPLHF. The chain is built from TRBV30 and TRBJ1-6. CDR3 size: 13 residues. Germline V lookup: CDR1 GTSNPN, CDR2 SVGIG (reference sequence). Full variable domain (rest looked up from reference TRBV30 and TRBJ1-6): SQTIHQWPATLVQPVGSPLSLECTVEGTSNPNLYWYRQAAGRGLQLLFYSVGIGQISSEVPQNLSASRPQDRQFILSSKKLLLSDSGFYLCAWSPQLNSPLHFGNGTRLTVT.

The chain is built from TRBV27 and TRBJ1-1; TCRdb names TRBD1, which stays unverified in the absence of DNA. There are 15 residues in the CDR3. CDR1 MNHEY and CDR2 SMNVEV come from the germline V gene (reference sequence). This CDR3 reads CASSDRRGMNTEAFF.

The CDR3 sequence is CASSWTSGVPDTQYF. The chain is built from TRBV7-2 and TRBJ2-3; TCRdb proposes TRBD2, but this gene call is untestable without DNA. From germline, CDR1 is SGHTA and CDR2 FQGNSA. The CDR3 covers 15 residues.

The chain has TRBV7-8 and TRBJ2-7; TCRdb's D gene call, TRBD1, goes unchecked for lack of DNA. Germline V CDR1 and CDR2: SGHVS, FQNEAQ. The CDR3 is made up of 14 amino acids. This CDR3 is CASRGVGGAGEQYF.

The chain couples TRBV7-6 to TRBJ2-2; TCRdb designates TRBD1, a call that cannot be tested without DNA. There are 16 residues in the CDR3. Germline assignment: CDR1 SGHVS and CDR2 FNYEAQ. The CDR3 sequence: CASSPRSGVDTGELFF. The full variable domain, its missing parts supplied by reference TRBV7-6 and TRBJ2-2, is GAGVSQSPRYKVTKRGQDVALRCDPISGHVSLYWYRQALGQGPEFLTYFNYEAQQDKSGLPNDRFSAERPEGSISTLTIQRTEQRDSAMYRCASSPRSGVDTGELFFGEGSRLTVL.

The chain joins TRBV12-3 or TRBV12-4 to TRBJ2-7; TCRdb outputs TRBD1, but without DNA this stays unchecked. The CDR3 has 13 amino acids. The CDR3 sequence: CASSLTEFYEQYF.

The rearrangement joins TRBV5-1 to TRBJ2-2; the TRBD1 assignment by TCRdb is unverifiable without DNA. The CDR3 covers 14 residues. Per the germline V gene, CDR1 is SGHRS and CDR2 is YFSETQ. This chain's CDR3 is CACQGQGATGELFF. Together with reference TRBV5-1 and TRBJ2-2, the CDR3 gives the full variable domain: KAGVTQTPRYLIKTRGQQVTLSCSPISGHRSVSWYQQTPGQGLQFLFEYFSETQRNKGNFPGRFSGRQFSNSRSEMNVSTLELGDSALYLCACQGQGATGELFFGEGSRLTVL.

The chain has TRBV5-6 and TRBJ1-3. Germline V CDR1 and CDR2: SGHDT, YYEEEE. The CDR3 contains 14 residues. The CDR3 sequence: CASSSLQERNTIYF.

This chain links TRBV24-1 with TRBJ2-5; absent DNA, TCRdb's TRBD1 call cannot be checked. The CDR3 is 17 residues long. Germline V gene lookup returns CDR1 KGHDR and CDR2 SFDVKD. CDR3 in amino acids: CATSDETPLTGQETQYF.

This sequence joins TRBV6-2 or TRBV6-3 and TRBJ1-5; absent DNA, TCRdb's TRBD1 call cannot be checked. The CDR3 is made up of 15 amino acids. Germline CDR1 is MNHEY and CDR2 is SVGEGT. The CDR3 is CASSYGGLGNQPQHF.

The gene calls are TRBV7-2 and TRBJ2-5; TCRdb gives TRBD1 as the D gene, but with no DNA this cannot be confirmed. The CDR3 runs to 14 residues. Germline CDR1 is SGHTA and CDR2 is FQGNSA. CDR3 loop: CASSLWGTGETQYF.

The chain recombines TRBV12-3 or TRBV12-4 with TRBJ1-5; TCRdb reports TRBD1, a call that lacks DNA to check it against. The length of the CDR3 is 15 residues. CDR3 in amino acids: CASSLRGASNQPQHF.

The genes are TRBV27 and TRBJ1-1; TCRdb's D gene call, TRBD1, goes unchecked for lack of DNA. The CDR3 extends over 16 amino acids. CDR1 is MNHEY, CDR2 SMNVEV, per germline (reference sequence). CDR3 sequence: CASSFSSRQSNTEAFF.

The J gene is TRBJ2-3, the V gene TRBV6-1; lacking DNA, the TRBD1 call made by TCRdb goes unchecked. The CDR3 totals 16 residues. CDR1 is MNHNS, CDR2 SASEGT, per germline. Here the CDR3 reads CASSGVPGGAKDTQYF.

The rearrangement uses TRBV27 and TRBJ1-5. The CDR3 runs to 17 residues. Germline CDR1 MNHEY, CDR2 SMNVEV (reference sequence). The chain's CDR3 is CASSYFKPRASDQPQHF.

The chain has TRBV5-1 and TRBJ1-3. The germline gives CDR1 SGHRS, CDR2 YFSETQ. This CDR3 contains 17 residues. CDR3 in amino acids: CASSSGALGVSGNTIYF. The complete variable domain, with remaining parts taken from reference TRBV5-1 and TRBJ1-3, reads KAGVTQTPRYLIKTRGQQVTLSCSPISGHRSVSWYQQTPGQGLQFLFEYFSETQRNKGNFPGRFSGRQFSNSRSEMNVSTLELGDSALYLCASSSGALGVSGNTIYFGEGSWLTVV.

The V and J genes are TRBV4-1 and TRBJ2-6. This CDR3 spans 16 amino acids. Germline V gene sequence: CDR1 MGHRA, CDR2 YSYEKL. The CDR3 protein is CASSQVAGSGANVLTF.

V gene TRBV9 combines with J gene TRBJ2-7; as DNA is missing, the TRBD1 call by TCRdb cannot be tested. Germline-derived CDR1 and CDR2 are SGDLS and YYNGEE. CDR3 length: 14 amino acids. The chain's CDR3 is CASSPNPTGDEQYF.

The rearrangement joins TRBV27 to TRBJ1-2. Germline V lookup: CDR1 MNHEY, CDR2 SMNVEV (reference sequence). This CDR3 is built from 13 residues. The CDR3 region is CASSLTPNYGYTF.

The V gene is TRBV5-6, the J gene TRBJ2-3; TCRdb indicates TRBD2, and absent DNA this call remains unverified. CDR3 length equals 16 residues. The germline V gene has CDR1 SGHDT and CDR2 YYEEEE. The CDR3: CASSSTSGGAVDTQYF.

The chain combines TRBV6-2 or TRBV6-3 with TRBJ1-2; the TRBD1 assignment by TCRdb is unverifiable without DNA. Germline values: CDR1 MNHEY, CDR2 SVGEGT. The length of the CDR3 is 13 residues. The CDR3 reads CASRSTGYYGYTF.

The chain joins TRBV19 to TRBJ2-1. This CDR3 contains 11 residues. CDR1 and CDR2 from the germline V gene are LNHDA and SQIVND (reference sequence). CDR3 amino acids: CASSIYNEQFF.

V usage is TRBV24-1 and J usage is TRBJ2-5; TCRdb reports TRBD2, a call that lacks DNA to check it against. The CDR3 runs 14 residues. CDR1 is KGHDR and CDR2 is SFDVKD in the germline V gene. The CDR3 loop is CATSDYQGGETQYF.

The V gene is TRBV5-1, the J gene TRBJ1-3. The CDR3 is 14 amino acids. The germline V gene encodes CDR1 SGHRS and CDR2 YFSETQ. This CDR3 is CASSLSSSGNTIYF.

The V and J genes are TRBV30 and TRBJ2-1; the TCRdb D gene call, TRBD2, has no DNA to confirm it. CDR1 is GTSNPN and CDR2 is SVGIG in the germline V gene (reference sequence). The CDR3 length is 15 residues. The CDR3: CAWSQRAGPGNEQFF.

The chain carries TRBV12-3 or TRBV12-4 and TRBJ1-1. CDR3 length: 16 amino acids. CDR3 residues: CASSPYGISMNTEAFF.